This T cell receptor (beta chain) was captured in a study of blood T cell repertoires in COVID-19. For the study at large: The analysed material was cDNA or gDNA that came from T cells, B-cell-depleted T cells, or PBMCs.

CDR1 and CDR2 from the germline V gene are SGHRS and YFSETQ. The length of the CDR3 is 19 residues. The trim removed 0 bases at V and 2 bases at J, leaving 5 bases unmatched. As originally analysed: Amplified reference gene primers provided the basis for estimating nucleated cell counts. TCRdb keeps only in-frame clones here, not all; method: immunoSEQ multiplex PCR. V, J and clone size reflect that table, while D and trimming were determined from the DNA. The sample shows 55,000 to 65,000 clones, approximately 92% of them seen only once. The receptor was derived from a man in his 60s with acute or convalescent COVID-19. The chain has TRBV5-1 and TRBJ2-2, with TRBD2 matching over 15 bases. The sequenced sample was peripheral blood. This CDR3 is CASSLVGLAGGINTGELFF. CDR3 in DNA: TGCGCCAGCAGCTTGGTTGGACTAGCGGGAGGGATAAACACCGGGGAGCTGTTTTTT.